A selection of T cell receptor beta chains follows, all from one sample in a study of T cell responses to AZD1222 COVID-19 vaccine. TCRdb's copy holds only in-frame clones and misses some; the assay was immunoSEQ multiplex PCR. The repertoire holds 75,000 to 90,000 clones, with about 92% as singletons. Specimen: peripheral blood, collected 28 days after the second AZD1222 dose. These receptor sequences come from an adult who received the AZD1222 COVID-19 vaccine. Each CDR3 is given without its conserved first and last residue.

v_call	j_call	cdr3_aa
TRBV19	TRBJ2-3	ASRLEGWTQSRTDTQY
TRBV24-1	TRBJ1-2	ATRGGVDYGYT
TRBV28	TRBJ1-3	ASSRNLGTVGNTIY
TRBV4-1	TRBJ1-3	ASSQDFRGPLSGNTIY
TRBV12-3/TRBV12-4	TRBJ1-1	ASSWGGNTEAF
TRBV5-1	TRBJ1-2	ASSLGQGSGYT
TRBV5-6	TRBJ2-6	ASSRVLSGANVLT
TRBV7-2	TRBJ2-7	ASSLTAGAGEQY
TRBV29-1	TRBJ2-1	SVVGGRDEQF
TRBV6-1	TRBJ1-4	ASNEQEWGDIATNEKLF
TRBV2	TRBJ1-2	ASSEDRHSYGYT
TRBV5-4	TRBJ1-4	ASSAGTGFNEKLF
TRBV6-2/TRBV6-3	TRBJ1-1	ASSYSTAGGTEAF
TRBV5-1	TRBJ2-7	ASSLALDRGEQY
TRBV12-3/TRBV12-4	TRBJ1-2	ASSNTGAGYT
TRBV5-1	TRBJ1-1	ASSSIELSEAF
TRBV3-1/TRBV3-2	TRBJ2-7	ASSRKGDPVYEQY
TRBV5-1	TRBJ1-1	ASSLIYVNTEAF
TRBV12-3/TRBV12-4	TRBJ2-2	ASRGTGELF